This T cell receptor beta chain was sequenced for a study of cytomegalovirus exposure and HLA in healthy donors. Study results and caveats: It was approximately 170 TCR beta chains that were listed as cytomegalovirus-associated. The classifier, whose performance was assessed in both the original and validation cohorts, reportedly diagnosed cytomegalovirus status with high specificity and sensitivity. In a later analysis, CMV-associated beta chains were mostly HLA-associated, it appeared.

Remarks on this clone: The antigen remains unidentified.

CDR3 size: 13 residues. With V trimmed by 3 bases and J by 7 bases, 7 bases remained unmatched. Germline CDR1 GTSNPN, CDR2 SVGIG (reference sequence). The PCR contained 60 Vbeta and 13 Jbeta primers. Libraries were prepared by immunoSEQ multiplex PCR; TCRdb keeps only in-frame clonotypes and omits some of them. Here the sample spans under 200,000 clones, about 80% being singletons. Sequencing was done on a sample of PBMCs. This chain uses TRBV30 with TRBJ2-7, with 9 bases that match TRBD1. This clonotype was sampled from a man aged 25-45 years in good health and CMV-seronegative. The CDR3: CAWRGTGTGEQYF. CDR3 in DNA: TGTGCCTGGAGGGGGACAGGGACGGGGGAGCAGTACTTC.